Listed below are T cell receptor beta chains from one sample, sequenced in a study. TCRdb re-called the 5' RACE reads with MiXCR, one entry per CDR3 protein. The sample records roughly 420 distinct CDR3 sequences, roughly 8.2% being singletons. Input material: effector memory T cells from blood PBMCs. Receptor source: a male donor with HIV. The CDR3 runs from the conserved cysteine through the conserved F or W. The D gene is left open where the match is weak. Size is stated for part of the rows, as once, few or many counts, or as a class when the clone is expanded.

clone size,J gene,D gene,V gene,CDR3 protein,CDR3 DNA
few,TRBJ2-2,TRBD1,TRBV30,CAWSVQGAGELFF,TGTGCCTGGAGTGTTCAGGGGGCCGGGGAGCTGTTTTTT
large,TRBJ1-2,-,TRBV29-1,CSGTVNYGYTF,TGCAGCGGTACGGTTAACTATGGCTACACCTTC
large,TRBJ2-3,-,TRBV29-1,CSVIEQGPRTDTQYF,TGCAGCGTGATAGAACAAGGGCCCCGCACAGATACGCAGTATTTT
few,TRBJ1-5,-,TRBV13,CASSLRGQPQHF,TGTGCCAGCAGCCTACGCGGTCAGCCCCAGCATTTT
-,TRBJ2-4,-,TRBV6-1,CASSLTRLAKNIQYF,TGTGCCAGCAGCCTCACCAGGTTAGCCAAAAACATTCAGTACTTC
few,TRBJ1-4,TRBD1,TRBV15,CATSDDRVNEKLFF,TGTGCCACCAGCGACGACAGGGTTAATGAAAAACTGTTTTTT
few,TRBJ1-6,-,TRBV4-1,CASSQGIPWPLHF,TGCGCCAGCAGCCAAGGTATCCCTTGGCCCCTCCACTTT
few,TRBJ1-5,TRBD1,TRBV15,CATSRSGTGVQPQHF,TGTGCCACCAGCAGATCCGGGACAGGGGTTCAGCCCCAGCATTTT
few,TRBJ2-7,-,TRBV4-1,CASSQDLLSATYEQYF,TGCGCCAGCAGCCAAGATTTGTTGTCGGCGACCTACGAGCAGTACTTC
large,TRBJ1-6,TRBD1,TRBV18,CASSRTGDRDSPLHF,TGTGCCAGCTCACGGACAGGGGACAGAGATTCACCCCTCCACTTT
-,TRBJ1-4,TRBD1,TRBV30,CAWMLSGQENEKLFF,TGTGCCTGGATGTTATCGGGACAGGAGAATGAAAAACTGTTTTTT
few,TRBJ1-6,TRBD1,TRBV6-1,CASQTGDGSPLHF,TGTGCCAGCCAGACAGGGGACGGTTCACCCCTCCACTTT
large,TRBJ1-6,-,TRBV6-1,CASRHRGRSPLHF,TGTGCCAGCAGACACCGGGGGCGTTCACCCCTCCACTTT
large,TRBJ1-2,-,TRBV18,CASSPDGASLYGYTF,TGTGCCAGCTCACCAGACGGGGCGAGTCTCTATGGCTACACCTTC
-,TRBJ2-7,TRBD1,TRBV11-2,CASSTRKRTGHYEQYF,TGTGCCAGCAGCACTAGAAAGCGGACAGGCCACTACGAGCAGTACTTC
large,TRBJ2-1,-,TRBV7-3,CASSLRGALGNEQFF,TGTGCCAGCAGCTTACGGGGGGCGCTAGGTAATGAGCAGTTCTTC
large,TRBJ1-2,-,TRBV4-1,CASSQEDGQGRGYTF,TGCGCCAGCAGCCAAGAGGATGGTCAGGGAAGGGGCTACACCTTC
-,TRBJ2-5,-,TRBV20-1,CSAQSPTGDKETQYF,TGCAGTGCTCAGAGCCCGACTGGGGATAAAGAGACCCAGTACTTC
few,TRBJ1-3,-,TRBV10-3,CAIGQGSSGNTIYF,TGTGCCATCGGGCAGGGGAGCTCTGGAAACACCATATATTTT
hyperexpanded,TRBJ1-2,TRBD1,TRBV28,CASSLQGTYGYTF,TGTGCCAGCAGCCTACAGGGGACCTATGGCTACACCTTC
few,TRBJ2-7,TRBD1,TRBV6-5,CASSQGASYEQYF,TGTGCCAGCAGTCAGGGGGCCTCCTACGAGCAGTACTTC